The 19 T cell receptor beta chains given below trace back to one sample, sequenced in a study of cytomegalovirus exposure and HLA in healthy donors. PCR employed 60 Vbeta and 13 Jbeta primers. Some clones are missing from TCRdb's copy, which holds only in-frame ones; the method was immunoSEQ multiplex PCR. Seen here are 95,000 to 150,000 clones, roughly 80% observed once, and the top ten hold around 4%. Sequences were obtained from PBMCs. The receptors originated from a man aged 18-30 years in good health and CMV-seropositive.

There are a few counts of this clone. This chain uses TRBV6-1 with TRBJ2-5, with D perhaps matching TRBD2 (5 bases). The V gene's germline CDR1 is MNHNS and CDR2 SASEGT. Trimming took off 7 bases at V and 7 bases at J, with 16 bases between the two ends. The CDR3 consists of 13 residues. The CDR3 bases are TGTGCCAGCACACAGTCGGGGAAGGGGACCCAGTACTTC. Protein sequence: CASTQSGKGTQYF.

To note about this clone: One junction end does not reproduce the germline sequence, and a read error may be involved. Other DNA sequences in this specimen translate into the identical CDR3. The rearrangement links TRBV7-9 to TRBJ2-7, with D unclear. CDR3 length equals 13 residues. Germline values: CDR1 SEHNR, CDR2 FQNEAQ (reference sequence). CDR3 amino acids: CASSLNAPYEQYF. The CDR3 nucleotides read TGCGCCAGCAGCTTAAATGCGCCCTACGAGCAGTACTTC. The entire variable domain, with the rest obtained from reference TRBV7-9 and TRBJ2-7, is as follows: DTGVSQNPRHKITKRGQNVTFRCDPISEHNRLYWYRQTLGQGPEFLTYFQNEAQLEKSRLLSDRFSAERPKGSFSTLEIQRTEQGDSAMYLCASSLNAPYEQYFGPGTRLTVT.

This rearrangement joins TRBV19 to TRBJ1-1, with a tentative D call TRBD1 (5 bases). Deletions cut 6 bases from V and 1 base from J, with 9 bases between. The CDR3 contains 13 residues. From germline, CDR1 is LNHDA and CDR2 SQIVND (reference sequence). The CDR3: CASRRTSNTEAFF. CDR3 nucleotides: TGTGCCAGTAGACGGACATCGAACACTGAAGCTTTCTTT.

This clone was recorded only once. The chain couples TRBV7-2 to TRBJ1-2; TRBD1 matches at 10 bases. Trimming at V came to 5 bases and at J to 2 bases, leaving 8 bases not matched to a gene. CDR1 and CDR2 from the germline V gene are SGHTA and FQGNSA. The CDR3 is 16 residues long. The CDR3, as DNA: TGTGCCAGCAGCCAACCGTGGGACAGGGGAAACTATGGCTACACCTTC. As protein: CASSQPWDRGNYGYTF.

The rearrangement uses TRBV27 and TRBJ2-7, with 8 bases that match TRBD1. The CDR3 sequence is 15 residues long. Trimming removed 0 bases from V and 5 bases from J; junction bases left unmatched: 6. The germline V gene has CDR1 MNHEY and CDR2 SMNVEV (reference sequence). CDR3 region: CASSLSSGGLDEQYF. The CDR3 DNA is TGTGCCAGCAGTTTATCTTCAGGGGGCTTAGACGAGCAGTACTTC.

In DNA, the CDR3 is TGTGCCAGCAGTTTAGGGACAGGGCGCTACGGGGAGCTGTTTTTT. Translated: CASSLGTGRYGELFF. This sequence joins TRBV28 and TRBJ2-2; 9 bases map to TRBD1. Germline V lookup: CDR1 MDHEN, CDR2 SYDVKM. The CDR3 spans 15 residues. V was pared by 2 bases and J by 7 bases, with 5 bases of the junction left unmatched.

The gene calls are TRBV5-1 and TRBJ1-5, with D unclear. The ends were cut back, 5 bases at V and 5 bases at J, with 14 bases in the middle. The CDR3 runs 14 residues. CDR1 is SGHRS, CDR2 YFSETQ, per germline. This CDR3 is CASSQDAGYQPQHF. DNA of the CDR3: TGCGCCAGCAGTCAGGATGCGGGATATCAGCCCCAGCATTTT.

V and J are TRBV5-1 and TRBJ2-7, with TRBD1 matching over 7 bases. CDR1 SGHRS and CDR2 YFSETQ come from the germline V gene. Unmatched junction bases numbered 7, after V lost 3 bases and J lost 4 bases. There are 14 residues in the CDR3. CDR3 region: CASSSDREWYEQYF. CDR3 bases: TGCGCCAGCAGCTCCGACAGGGAGTGGTACGAGCAGTACTTC.

V usage is TRBV27 and J usage is TRBJ2-5; 11 bases fit TRBD1. The better agreement between TRBJ2-7 and the DNA end casts doubt on the J call. Germline CDR1 is MNHEY and CDR2 is SMNVEV (reference sequence). The CDR3 extends over 20 amino acids. The CDR3: CASSAFRPYLPGQGGYEQYF. CDR3 nucleotides: TGTGCCAGCAGCGCATTTCGCCCTTACTTACCGGGACAGGGGGGCTACGAGCAGTACTTC.

V and J are TRBV11-2 and TRBJ2-7; 7 nucleotides match TRBD2. CDR3 length: 16 residues. V was pared by 0 bases and J by 0 bases, with 5 bases of the junction left unmatched. The V gene's germline CDR1 is SGHAT and CDR2 FQNNGV. CDR3 loop: CASSLDLASGSYEQYF. DNA of the CDR3: TGTGCCAGCAGCTTAGATCTGGCTAGCGGCTCCTACGAGCAGTACTTC.

This chain connects TRBV6-1 to TRBJ2-5, with 8 bases that match TRBD1. The DNA end favors TRBJ2-7, so the J call may be wrong. There are 12 residues in the CDR3. In germline, CDR1 is MNHNS, CDR2 SASEGT. The CDR3 reads CASSGQGYEQYF. CDR3 bases: TGTGCCAGCAGCGGACAGGGCTACGAGCAGTACTTC.

The chain recombines TRBV18 with TRBJ1-5; 9 bases agree with TRBD1. The CDR3 has 13 amino acids. V was clipped by 4 bases and J by 11 bases; unmatched bases: 6. Germline CDR1 is KGHSH and CDR2 is LQKENI. CDR3 loop: CASSQARDRAQHF. The CDR3 bases are TGTGCCAGCTCACAAGCCCGGGACAGGGCCCAGCATTTT. The whole variable domain, filled in from reference TRBV18 and TRBJ1-5, reads NAGVMQNPRHLVRRRGQEARLRCSPMKGHSHVYWYRQLPEEGLKFMVYLQKENIIDESGMPKERFSAEFPKEGPSILRIQQVVRGDSAAYFCASSQARDRAQHFGDGTRLSIL.

CDR3 coding DNA: TGTGCCAGCAGCTTATTTGGGACTAGCGCACAGGGCTACGAGCAGTACTTC. The encoded protein is CASSLFGTSAQGYEQYF. The chain joins TRBV7-2 to TRBJ2-7; 10 nucleotides align to TRBD2. V trimming: 2 bases; J trimming: 3 bases; junction bases outside the gene matches: 10. The germline CDR1 and CDR2 sequences are SGHTA and FQGNSA. CDR3 length equals 17 residues.

The chain joins TRBV5-1 to TRBJ2-7; TRBD2 aligns across 7 bases. In germline, CDR1 is SGHRS, CDR2 YFSETQ. The CDR3 has 16 residues. Trimming took 0 bases from V and 11 from J; bases not matched to a gene: 17. The CDR3 DNA follows: TGCGCCAGCAGCTTGGCGGCTAGCGGACCCCCCGCGGGGAAGTACTTC. It is translated as CASSLAASGPPAGKYF.

This clone was seen just once. The chain couples TRBV5-5 to TRBJ2-7, with D tentatively TRBD1 (5 bases). V was shortened by 5 bases and J by 3 bases, with 12 bases between the two germline ends. CDR3 size: 13 residues. CDR1 is SGHKS and CDR2 is YYEKEE in the germline V gene (reference sequence). The DNA for the CDR3 is TGTGCCAGCAGTTGGGGCCGCGGCTACGAGCAGTACTTC. Translation: CASSWGRGYEQYF.

This clone is a singleton in its sample. V usage is TRBV30 and J usage is TRBJ2-3; possibly TRBD1 for D (6 bases). The V gene's germline CDR1 is GTSNPN and CDR2 SVGIG (reference sequence). This CDR3 comprises 14 residues. Trimming cost V 5 bases and J 5 bases, with 17 bases left between them. The CDR3 reads CAWWCTRGKDTQYF. CDR3 DNA sequence: TGTGCCTGGTGGTGCACCAGGGGTAAAGATACGCAGTATTTT. Full variable domain (remainder filled in from reference TRBV30 and TRBJ2-3): SQTIHQWPATLVQPVGSPLSLECTVEGTSNPNLYWYRQAAGRGLQLLFYSVGIGQISSEVPQNLSASRPQDRQFILSSKKLLLSDSGFYLCAWWCTRGKDTQYFGPGTRLTVL.

J is TRBJ2-5 and V is TRBV6-1; TRBD2 matches at 9 bases. Germline loops: CDR1 MNHNS, CDR2 SASEGT. The CDR3 is 16 amino acids. The V segment lost 2 bases and the J segment 3 bases; nucleotides outside the gene matches: 7. CDR3 bases: TGTGCCAGCAGTGAATTTCCTAGCGGGATCGAAGAGACCCAGTACTTC. Amino acid sequence: CASSEFPSGIEETQYF.

This CDR3 reads CASSTDAGKLFF. In DNA, the CDR3 is TGCGCCAGCAGCACAGACGCGGGAAAACTGTTTTTT. The rearrangement uses TRBV5-1 and TRBJ1-4; no firm D call. The CDR3 loop spans 12 amino acids. V was trimmed by 4 bases and J by 10 bases, leaving 11 bases between them. Per the germline V gene, CDR1 is SGHRS and CDR2 is YFSETQ.

The V and J genes are TRBV7-2 and TRBJ2-7, with D tentatively TRBD1 (6 bases). Germline-derived CDR1 and CDR2 are SGHTA and FQGNSA. CDR3 length: 16 amino acids. The V end lost 5 bases, the J end lost 0 bases, and 17 bases lay between the germline ends. The CDR3 is CASSGTTGRSSYEQYF. The CDR3 nucleotides are TGTGCCAGCAGCGGAACGACAGGCCGGAGCTCCTACGAGCAGTACTTC.